Listed below are T cell receptor beta chains from one sample, sequenced in a study of T cells after yellow fever vaccination. MiXCR was run by TCRdb on the 5' RACE reads, yielding one entry per CDR3 protein. This table has more than 110,000 distinct CDR3 sequences, about 6.2% appearing once. The sequencing used CD4+ T cells sorted from PBMCs, collected 10 days after the yellow fever booster vaccination. These receptor sequences come from a man aged 30 to 45 who received the YFV17D yellow fever vaccine. CDR3s include the opening cysteine and the closing phenylalanine or tryptophan. The D gene is left open where the match is weak. Part of the rows lack a size; the others show once, few, many or a class for expanded clones.

>NA|few|TRBV7-2|TRBJ2-6
CASSARAAGLRITSGANVLTF
TGTGCCAGCAGCGCGCGAGCGGCGGGTCTCAGGATTACATCTGGGGCCAACGTCCTGACTTTC
>NA|many|TRBV9|TRBJ2-3
CASSEWYRDTQYF
TGTGCCAGCAGCGAATGGTATAGAGATACGCAGTATTTT
>NA|few|TRBV4-3|TRBJ1-1
CASSQEGGTPGAFF
TGCGCCAGCAGCCAAGAGGGAGGGACTCCGGGGGCTTTCTTT
>NA|many|TRBV11-2|TRBJ2-3
CASSLDGRGTASTDTQYF
TGTGCCAGCAGCTTGGACGGGCGGGGTACAGCTAGCACAGATACGCAGTATTTT
>NA|many|TRBV7-9|TRBJ2-3
CASSSEDTQYF
TGTGCCAGCAGCTCAGAGGATACGCAGTATTTT
>NA|many|TRBV5-5|TRBJ2-1
CASSFTRPGPGTNNEQFF
TGTGCCAGCAGCTTCACCCGGCCGGGTCCGGGAACAAACAATGAGCAGTTCTTC
>TRBD2|many|TRBV19|TRBJ2-1
CATGGPTVGNEQFF
TGTGCCACGGGGGGGCCAACGGTCGGGAATGAGCAGTTCTTC
>TRBD1|many|TRBV5-1|TRBJ2-1
CASSLGQGINNEQFF
TGCGCCAGCAGCTTGGGACAGGGGATTAACAATGAGCAGTTCTTC
>NA|many|TRBV25-1|TRBJ1-2
CASSGAIGYTF
TGTGCCAGCAGTGGAGCCATCGGCTACACCTTC
>NA|many|TRBV29-1|TRBJ2-3
CSAGTDTQYF
TGCAGCGCAGGCACAGATACGCAGTATTTT
>NA|few|TRBV5-1|TRBJ2-2
CASRSGDNTGELFF
TGCGCCAGCAGATCCGGGGATAACACCGGGGAGCTGTTTTTT
>NA|many|TRBV29-1|TRBJ2-2
CSVEASPNTGELFF
TGCAGCGTTGAGGCCAGCCCGAACACCGGGGAGCTGTTTTTT
>NA|many|TRBV18|TRBJ2-3
CASSPPSIADTQYF
TGTGCCAGCTCACCACCTTCTATAGCAGATACGCAGTATTTT
>NA|many|TRBV12-3/TRBV12-4|TRBJ2-7
CASSLYGTASQQYF
TGTGCCAGCAGTTTATACGGGACGGCCTCACAGCAGTACTTC
>TRBD2|many|TRBV2|TRBJ2-1
CASTKLAGGHNEQFF
TGTGCCAGCACCAAACTAGCGGGAGGGCACAATGAGCAGTTCTTC
>TRBD2|many|TRBV20-1|TRBJ2-7
CSARAGLAGNYEQYF
TGCAGTGCTAGAGCGGGACTAGCGGGAAACTACGAGCAGTACTTC
>NA|many|TRBV10-1|TRBJ1-1
CASSDGWTREAFF
TGCGCCAGCAGTGACGGGTGGACCAGGGAAGCTTTCTTT
>NA|many|TRBV5-1|TRBJ2-1
CASSPGVDNEQFF
TGCGCCAGCAGCCCGGGAGTTGATAATGAGCAGTTCTTC
>TRBD1|many|TRBV7-9|TRBJ2-2
CASSGQGTGELFF
TGTGCCAGCAGCGGACAGGGCACCGGGGAGCTGTTTTTT
>TRBD2|many|TRBV5-1|TRBJ2-1
CASSLETSGVYNEQFF
TGCGCCAGCAGCTTGGAGACTAGCGGAGTGTACAATGAGCAGTTCTTC
>NA|NA|TRBV10-2|TRBJ1-1
CASRPDTEAFF
TGCGCCAGCAGGCCCGACACTGAAGCTTTCTTT
>TRBD2|many|TRBV18|TRBJ2-1
CASSPGVKREEFF
TGTGCCAGCTCACCAGGAGTCAAGCGGGAAGAGTTCTTC
>TRBD2|NA|TRBV5-4|TRBJ2-7
CASSPGLAGALYEQYF
TGTGCCAGCAGCCCCGGACTAGCGGGGGCCCTCTACGAGCAGTACTTC
>TRBD1|NA|TRBV20-1|TRBJ2-7
CSARDWGQGTAGEQYF
TGCAGTGCTAGAGATTGGGGACAGGGGACGGCTGGCGAGCAGTACTTC
>NA|few|TRBV20-1|TRBJ1-5
CSARRGQTNQPQHF
TGCAGTGCTAGACGCGGACAGACTAATCAGCCCCAGCATTTT
>NA|many|TRBV15|TRBJ2-7
CATSRDFYEQYF
TGTGCCACCAGCAGAGATTTCTACGAGCAGTACTTC
>NA|many|TRBV20-1|TRBJ2-1
CSATLAGSSYNEQFF
TGCAGTGCTACCCTTGCCGGGAGTTCCTACAATGAGCAGTTCTTC
>NA|many|TRBV4-3|TRBJ2-1
CASSRLGHNNEQFF
TGCGCCAGCAGCCGGTTGGGACATAACAATGAGCAGTTCTTC
>NA|NA|TRBV20-1|TRBJ2-2
CSARKPSGGGRGELFF
TGCAGTGCTAGAAAACCCAGTGGAGGTGGGCGTGGGGAGCTGTTTTTT
>TRBD2|many|TRBV20-1|TRBJ2-3
CSVLAGGSDTQYF
TGCAGTGTCTTAGCGGGAGGATCAGATACGCAGTATTTT